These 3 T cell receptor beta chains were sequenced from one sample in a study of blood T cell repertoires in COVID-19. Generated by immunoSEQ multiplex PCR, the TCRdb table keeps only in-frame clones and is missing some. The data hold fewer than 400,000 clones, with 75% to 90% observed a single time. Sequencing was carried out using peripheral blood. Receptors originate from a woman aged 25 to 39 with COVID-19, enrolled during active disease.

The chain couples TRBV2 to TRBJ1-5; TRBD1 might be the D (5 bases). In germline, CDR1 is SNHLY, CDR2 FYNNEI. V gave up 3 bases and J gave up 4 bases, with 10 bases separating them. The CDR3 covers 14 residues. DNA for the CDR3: TGTGCCAGCAGTGATTTGGGGGGGAATCAGCCCCAGCATTTT. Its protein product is CASSDLGGNQPQHF.

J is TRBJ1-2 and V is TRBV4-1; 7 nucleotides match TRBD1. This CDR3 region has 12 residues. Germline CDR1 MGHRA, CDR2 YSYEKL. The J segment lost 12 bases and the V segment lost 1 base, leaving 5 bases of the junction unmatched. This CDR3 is CASSQGDRVDTF. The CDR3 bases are TGCGCCAGCAGCCAAGGAGACAGGGTCGACACCTTC.

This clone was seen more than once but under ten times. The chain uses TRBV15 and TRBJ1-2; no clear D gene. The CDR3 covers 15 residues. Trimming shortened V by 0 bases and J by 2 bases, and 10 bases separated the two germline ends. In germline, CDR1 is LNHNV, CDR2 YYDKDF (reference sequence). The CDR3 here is CATSRDRVLNYGYTF. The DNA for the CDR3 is TGTGCCACCAGCAGAGATCGGGTCTTAAACTATGGCTACACCTTC.